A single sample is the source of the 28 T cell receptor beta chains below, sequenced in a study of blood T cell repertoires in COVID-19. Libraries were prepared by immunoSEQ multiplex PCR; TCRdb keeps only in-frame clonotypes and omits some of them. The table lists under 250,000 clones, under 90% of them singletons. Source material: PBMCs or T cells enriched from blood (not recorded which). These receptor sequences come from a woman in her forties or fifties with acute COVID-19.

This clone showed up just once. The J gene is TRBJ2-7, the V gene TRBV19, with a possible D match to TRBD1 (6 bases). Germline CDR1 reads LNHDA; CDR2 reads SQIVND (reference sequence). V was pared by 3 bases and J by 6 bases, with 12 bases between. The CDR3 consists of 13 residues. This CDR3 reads CASSIRQGSEQYF. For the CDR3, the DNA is TGTGCCAGTAGTATTCGGCAGGGGTCCGAGCAGTACTTC.

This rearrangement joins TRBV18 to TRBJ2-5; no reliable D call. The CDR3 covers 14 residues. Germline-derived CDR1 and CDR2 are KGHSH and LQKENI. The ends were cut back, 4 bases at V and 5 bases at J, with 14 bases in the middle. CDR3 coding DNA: TGTGCCAGCTCACTTATAGAACTTCGCGAGACCCAGTACTTC. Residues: CASSLIELRETQYF.

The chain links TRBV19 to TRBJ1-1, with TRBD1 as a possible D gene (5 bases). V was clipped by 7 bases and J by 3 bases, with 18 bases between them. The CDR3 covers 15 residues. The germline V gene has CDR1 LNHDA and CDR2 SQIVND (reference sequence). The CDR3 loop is CASTLAGTPHTEAFF. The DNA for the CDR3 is TGTGCCAGTACCCTCGCGGGGACGCCGCACACTGAAGCTTTCTTT. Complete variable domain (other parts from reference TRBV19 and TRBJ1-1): DGGITQSPKYLFRKEGQNVTLSCEQNLNHDAMYWYRQDPGQGLRLIYYSQIVNDFQKGDIAEGYSVSREKKESFPLTVTSAQKNPTAFYLCASTLAGTPHTEAFFGQGTRLTVV.

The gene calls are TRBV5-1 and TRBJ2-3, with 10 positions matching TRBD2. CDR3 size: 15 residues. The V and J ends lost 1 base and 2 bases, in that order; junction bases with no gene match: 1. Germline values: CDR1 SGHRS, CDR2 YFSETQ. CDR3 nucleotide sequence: TGCGCCAGCAGCTTGACTAGCGGGATCACAGATACGCAGTATTTT. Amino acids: CASSLTSGITDTQYF. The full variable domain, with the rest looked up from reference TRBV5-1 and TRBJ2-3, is KAGVTQTPRYLIKTRGQQVTLSCSPISGHRSVSWYQQTPGQGLQFLFEYFSETQRNKGNFPGRFSGRQFSNSRSEMNVSTLELGDSALYLCASSLTSGITDTQYFGPGTRLTVL.

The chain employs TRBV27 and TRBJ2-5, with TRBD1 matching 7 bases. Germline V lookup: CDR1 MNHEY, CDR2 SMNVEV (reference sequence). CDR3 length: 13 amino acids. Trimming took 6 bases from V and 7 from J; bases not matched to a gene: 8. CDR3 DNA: TGTGCCAGCAGGCTTACAGGGGTGGGGACCCAGTACTTC. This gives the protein CASRLTGVGTQYF.

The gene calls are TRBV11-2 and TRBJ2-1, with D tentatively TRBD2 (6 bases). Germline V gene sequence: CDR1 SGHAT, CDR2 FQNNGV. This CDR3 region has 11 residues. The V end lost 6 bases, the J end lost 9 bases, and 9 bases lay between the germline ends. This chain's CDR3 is CASRASVEQFF. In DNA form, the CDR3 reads TGTGCCAGCAGGGCTAGCGTTGAGCAGTTCTTC.

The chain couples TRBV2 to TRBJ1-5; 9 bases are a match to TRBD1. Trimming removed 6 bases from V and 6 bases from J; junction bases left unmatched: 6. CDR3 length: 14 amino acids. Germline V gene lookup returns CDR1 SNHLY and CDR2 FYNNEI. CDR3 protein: CASRTGGLGQPQHF. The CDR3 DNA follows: TGTGCCAGCAGGACAGGGGGATTGGGTCAGCCCCAGCATTTT.

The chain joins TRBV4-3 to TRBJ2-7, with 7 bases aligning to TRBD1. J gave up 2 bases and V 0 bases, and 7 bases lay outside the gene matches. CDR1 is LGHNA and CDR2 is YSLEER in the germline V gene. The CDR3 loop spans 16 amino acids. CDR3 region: CASSQDTAGQAYEQYF. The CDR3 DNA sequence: TGCGCCAGCAGCCAAGATACCGCCGGACAGGCCTACGAGCAGTACTTC.

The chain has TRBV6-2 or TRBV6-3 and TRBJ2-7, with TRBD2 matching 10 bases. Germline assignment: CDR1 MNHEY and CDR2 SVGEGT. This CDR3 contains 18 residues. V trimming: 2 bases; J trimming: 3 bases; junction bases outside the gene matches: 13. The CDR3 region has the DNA TGTGCCAGCAGTTACCCCGCTAGCGGGAGTAGGTTGAACTACGAGCAGTACTTC. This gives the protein CASSYPASGSRLNYEQYF.

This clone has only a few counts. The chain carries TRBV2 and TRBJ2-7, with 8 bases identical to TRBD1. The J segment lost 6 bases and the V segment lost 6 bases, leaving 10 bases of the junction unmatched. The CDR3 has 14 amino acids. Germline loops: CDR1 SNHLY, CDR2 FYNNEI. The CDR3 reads CASRASGTGGEQYF. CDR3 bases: TGTGCCAGCAGGGCCTCCGGGACAGGCGGCGAGCAGTACTTC.

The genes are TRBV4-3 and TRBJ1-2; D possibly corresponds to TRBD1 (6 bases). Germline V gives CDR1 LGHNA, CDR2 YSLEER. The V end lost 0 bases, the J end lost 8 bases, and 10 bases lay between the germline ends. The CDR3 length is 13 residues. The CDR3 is CASSQDFRGGYTF. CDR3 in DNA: TGCGCCAGCAGCCAAGATTTCAGGGGAGGCTACACCTTC.

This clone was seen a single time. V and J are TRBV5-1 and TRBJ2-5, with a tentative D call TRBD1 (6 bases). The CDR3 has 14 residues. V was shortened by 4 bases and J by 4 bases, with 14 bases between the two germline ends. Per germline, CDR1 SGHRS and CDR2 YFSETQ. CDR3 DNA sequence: TGCGCCAGCAGCGGGGGACACCTTGGAGAGACCCAGTACTTC. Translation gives CASSGGHLGETQYF.

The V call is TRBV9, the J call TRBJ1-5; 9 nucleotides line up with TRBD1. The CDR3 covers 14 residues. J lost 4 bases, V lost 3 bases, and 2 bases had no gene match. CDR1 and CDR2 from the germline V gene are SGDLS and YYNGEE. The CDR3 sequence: CASSDGTGNQPQHF. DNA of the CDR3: TGTGCCAGCAGCGACGGGACAGGGAATCAGCCCCAGCATTTT.

The CDR3 region is CASSLGASNEQFF. CDR3 in DNA: TGTGCCAGCAGCTTAGGGGCATCCAATGAGCAGTTCTTC. The chain uses TRBV7-3 and TRBJ2-1; weak D call: TRBD1 (5 bases). V lost 2 bases and J 6 bases, leaving 8 bases between the germline ends. Germline V CDR1 and CDR2: SGHTA, FQGTGA. This CDR3 is built from 13 residues.

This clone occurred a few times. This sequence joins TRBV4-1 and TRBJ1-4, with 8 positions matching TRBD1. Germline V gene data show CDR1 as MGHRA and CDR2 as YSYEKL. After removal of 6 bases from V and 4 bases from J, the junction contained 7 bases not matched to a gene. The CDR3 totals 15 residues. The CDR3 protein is CASRTPGQGNEKLFF. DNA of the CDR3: TGCGCCAGCAGGACCCCAGGACAGGGTAATGAAAAACTGTTTTTT.

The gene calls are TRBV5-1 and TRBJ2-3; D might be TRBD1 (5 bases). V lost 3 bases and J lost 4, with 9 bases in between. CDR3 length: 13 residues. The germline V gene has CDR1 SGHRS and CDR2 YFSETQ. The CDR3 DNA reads TGCGCCAGCAGCTCAGGGAAGGCAGATACGCAGTATTTT. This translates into CASSSGKADTQYF.

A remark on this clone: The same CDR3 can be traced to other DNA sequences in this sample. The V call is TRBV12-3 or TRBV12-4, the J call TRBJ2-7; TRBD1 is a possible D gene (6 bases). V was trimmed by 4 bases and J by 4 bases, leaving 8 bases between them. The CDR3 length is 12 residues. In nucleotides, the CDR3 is TGTGCCAGCAGTTCACAGGGTTACGAGCAGTACTTC. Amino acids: CASSSQGYEQYF.

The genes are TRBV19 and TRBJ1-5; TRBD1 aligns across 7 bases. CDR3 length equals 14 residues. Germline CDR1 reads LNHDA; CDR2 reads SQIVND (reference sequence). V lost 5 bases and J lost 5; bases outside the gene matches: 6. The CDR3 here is CASSRGQLYQPQHF. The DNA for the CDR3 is TGTGCCAGTAGTCGGGGACAGCTTTATCAGCCCCAGCATTTT.

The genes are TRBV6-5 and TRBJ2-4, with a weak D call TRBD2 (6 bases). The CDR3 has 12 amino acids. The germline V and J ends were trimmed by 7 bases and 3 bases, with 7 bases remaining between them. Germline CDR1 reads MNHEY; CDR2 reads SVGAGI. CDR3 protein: CASTRDKNIQYF. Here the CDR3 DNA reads TGTGCCAGCACGCGGGACAAAAACATTCAGTACTTC.

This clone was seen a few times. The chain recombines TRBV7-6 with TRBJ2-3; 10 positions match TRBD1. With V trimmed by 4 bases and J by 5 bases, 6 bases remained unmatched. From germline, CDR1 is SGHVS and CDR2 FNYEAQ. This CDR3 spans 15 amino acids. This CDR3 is CASSSGQGRVDTQYF. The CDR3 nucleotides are TGTGCCAGCAGCTCGGGACAGGGGAGAGTAGATACGCAGTATTTT.

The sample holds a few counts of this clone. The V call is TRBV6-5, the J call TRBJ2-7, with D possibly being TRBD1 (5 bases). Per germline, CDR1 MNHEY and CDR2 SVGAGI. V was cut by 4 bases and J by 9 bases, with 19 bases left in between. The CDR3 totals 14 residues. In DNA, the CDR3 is TGTGCCAGCAGTTTGGGGCAGGGCCTGATCGGGCAGTACTTC. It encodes CASSLGQGLIGQYF.

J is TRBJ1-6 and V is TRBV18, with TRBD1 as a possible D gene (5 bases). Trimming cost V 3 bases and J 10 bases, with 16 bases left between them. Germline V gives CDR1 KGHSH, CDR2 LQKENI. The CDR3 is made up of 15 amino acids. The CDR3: CASSPQFGEGSPLHF. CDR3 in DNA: TGTGCCAGCTCACCCCAATTCGGGGAGGGGTCACCCCTCCACTTT.

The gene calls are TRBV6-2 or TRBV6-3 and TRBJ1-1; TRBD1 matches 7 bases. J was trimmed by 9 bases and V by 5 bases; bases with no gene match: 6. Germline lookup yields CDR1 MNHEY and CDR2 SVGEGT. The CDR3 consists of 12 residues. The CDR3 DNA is TGTGCCAGCAGTGCGACGGACAGGCAAGCTTTCTTT. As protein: CASSATDRQAFF.

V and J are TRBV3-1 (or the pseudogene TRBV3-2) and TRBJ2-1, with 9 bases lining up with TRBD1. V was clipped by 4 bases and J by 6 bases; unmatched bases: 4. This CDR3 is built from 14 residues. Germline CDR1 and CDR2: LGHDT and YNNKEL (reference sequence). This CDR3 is CASSRAQGANEQFF. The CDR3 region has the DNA TGTGCCAGCAGCCGAGCACAGGGGGCCAATGAGCAGTTCTTC.

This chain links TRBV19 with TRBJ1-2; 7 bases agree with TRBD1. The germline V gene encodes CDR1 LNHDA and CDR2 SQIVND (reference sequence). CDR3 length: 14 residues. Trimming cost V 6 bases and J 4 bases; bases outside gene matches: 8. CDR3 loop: CASSSRGLGYGYTF. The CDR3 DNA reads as TGTGCCAGTAGCTCGAGGGGGCTCGGCTATGGCTACACCTTC.

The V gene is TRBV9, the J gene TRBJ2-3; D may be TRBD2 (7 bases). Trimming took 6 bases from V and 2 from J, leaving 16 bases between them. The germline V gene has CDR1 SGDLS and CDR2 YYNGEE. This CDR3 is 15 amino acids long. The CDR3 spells CASTRGGEFTDTQYF. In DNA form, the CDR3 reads TGTGCCAGCACCCGAGGGGGGGAATTCACAGATACGCAGTATTTT.

CDR3 nucleotide sequence: TGTGCCAGCAGAACCGCAGGGTCTGGAAACACCATATATTTT. It codes for CASRTAGSGNTIYF. The gene calls are TRBV25-1 and TRBJ1-3, with TRBD1 as a possible D gene (5 bases). Trimming stripped 6 bases from V and 1 base from J, with 10 bases between. The CDR3 contains 14 residues. Per the germline V gene, CDR1 is MGHDK and CDR2 is SYGVNS.

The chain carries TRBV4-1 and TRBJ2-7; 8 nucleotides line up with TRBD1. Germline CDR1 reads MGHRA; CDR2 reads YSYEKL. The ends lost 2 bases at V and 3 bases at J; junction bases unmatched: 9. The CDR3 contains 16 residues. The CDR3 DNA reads TGCGCCAGCAGCCAACCTTTCGGACAGGGAGTCTACGAGCAGTACTTC. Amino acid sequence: CASSQPFGQGVYEQYF.